These T cell receptor beta chains were read from a single sample in a study of memory CD4+ T cells and cytomegalovirus serostatus. Assay used: immunoSEQ multiplex PCR; TCRdb lists only in-frame clones, some missing. The profile shows 80,000 to 100,000 clones, about four fifths of them singletons. Sequencing used memory CD4+ T cells from blood. These receptor sequences come from an adult in good health and CMV-seropositive. Both conserved end residues are part of each CDR3. The order of the fields is CDR3 length, D gene, clone size, J gene, V gene, CDR3 DNA, CDR3 protein. D genes are given only for firm matches. Some rows mark clone size as missing; the rest say once, few, many or name a class of expanded clone.

14 | TRBD1 | - | TRBJ1-4 | TRBV6-1 | TGTGCCAGCAGGAAACAAGGACAGGTTGAAAAACTGTTTTTT | CASRKQGQVEKLFF
16 | TRBD2 | - | TRBJ2-2 | TRBV5-1 | TGCGCCAGCAGCTTGGTCGCGGGAGGCCACACCGGGGAGCTGTTTTTT | CASSLVAGGHTGELFF
11 | - | - | TRBJ1-2 | TRBV9 | TGTGCCAGCAGCGCTAACTATGGCTACACCTTC | CASSANYGYTF
14 | - | - | TRBJ2-2 | TRBV10-3 | TGTGCCATCAGTGATCCGACCGGCGCCGGGGAGCTGTTTTTT | CAISDPTGAGELFF
16 | TRBD2 | - | TRBJ2-1 | TRBV7-9 | TGTGCCAGCAGCCCGGGGGGGAGGAGGAACACCCCTGAGCAGTTCTTC | CASSPGGRRNTPEQFF
12 | - | - | TRBJ2-5 | TRBV28 | TGTGCCAGCAGTGAGACCCTAGATACCCAGTACTTC | CASSETLDTQYF
15 | TRBD1 | once | TRBJ2-5 | TRBV7-2 | TGTGCCAGCAGCCTCCAGAGCGACAGGGAAGAGACCCAGTACTTC | CASSLQSDREETQYF
14 | TRBD2 | - | TRBJ2-1 | TRBV7-2 | TGTGCCAGCAGCTCCCGGGGGGGTCACAATGAGCAGTTCTTC | CASSSRGGHNEQFF
15 | TRBD1 | - | TRBJ1-2 | TRBV5-1 | TGCGCCAGCAGGCCCGGGACAGGAGGAATCTATGGCTACACCTTC | CASRPGTGGIYGYTF
15 | - | - | TRBJ2-5 | TRBV28 | TGTGCCAGCAGTTTAGGCCTGAGGGCAGGGGAGACCCAGTACTTC | CASSLGLRAGETQYF
15 | TRBD2 | - | TRBJ2-7 | TRBV6-5 | TGTGCCAGCAAAAACCGGCTAGCGGGAGCCTACGAGCAGTACTTC | CASKNRLAGAYEQYF
16 | TRBD2 | - | TRBJ2-1 | TRBV7-9 | TGTGCCAGCGGCAGGAGGGGCGGGAGGGCCGTCAATGAGCAGTTCTTC | CASGRRGGRAVNEQFF
16 | - | - | TRBJ1-5 | TRBV5-1 | TGCGCCAGCAGCTTGGATGGGGGGCCGGGCAATCAGCCCCAGCATTTT | CASSLDGGPGNQPQHF
14 | TRBD2 | few | TRBJ2-1 | TRBV19 | TGTGCCAGTAGTGAACTAGCGGGTAAGGGCGAGCAGTTCTTC | CASSELAGKGEQFF
14 | - | - | TRBJ2-1 | TRBV2 | TGTGCCAGCAGTGTAATGAGCTCCTACAATGAGCAGTTCTTC | CASSVMSSYNEQFF
16 | TRBD2 | - | TRBJ2-7 | TRBV11-2 | TGTGCCAGCAGTTCGGAAACTAGCGGGAGAACCGACGAGCAGTACTTC | CASSSETSGRTDEQYF
14 | TRBD2 | - | TRBJ2-2 | TRBV14 | TGTGCCAGCAGACGACTAGCGGGAGCCGGGGAGCTGTTTTTT | CASRRLAGAGELFF
15 | TRBD2 | - | TRBJ2-1 | TRBV7-6 | TGTGCCAGCAGCGCAACCGGGACTAGGTACAATGAGCAGTTCTTC | CASSATGTRYNEQFF
15 | - | - | TRBJ2-6 | TRBV6-1 | TGTGCCAGCAGAGAGGGGGAAGCTGGGGCCAACGTCCTGACTTTC | CASREGEAGANVLTF
14 | - | few | TRBJ1-1 | TRBV6-5 | TGTGCCAGCAGTACAGGGCGTGGGAACACTGAAGCTTTCTTT | CASSTGRGNTEAFF
17 | - | few | TRBJ2-5 | TRBV11-2 | TGTGCCAGCAGCTTAGTTTTAAACAGGGCGAATCGAGAGACCCAGTACTTC | CASSLVLNRANRETQYF
17 | - | - | TRBJ1-3 | TRBV9 | TGTGCCAGCAGCCTTGCTAGGGGCGGTAGCTCTGGAAACACCATATATTTT | CASSLARGGSSGNTIYF
15 | TRBD2 | - | TRBJ2-1 | TRBV5-1 | TGCGCCAGCAGCCGGGGGACTAGCGGGAGTGATGAGCAGTTCTTC | CASSRGTSGSDEQFF
18 | - | - | TRBJ2-1 | TRBV7-2 | TGTGCCAGCAGCTTAGTTAGGGCGGCTTTGTCTGGGGACAATGAGCAGTTCTTC | CASSLVRAALSGDNEQFF
14 | - | - | TRBJ1-1 | TRBV4-3 | TGCGCCAGCAGCCAAGTTATACAGAACACTGAAGCTTTCTTT | CASSQVIQNTEAFF
15 | - | - | TRBJ1-2 | TRBV9 | TGTGCCAGCAGCGTAGCTACAGAACTTAACTATGGCTACACCTTC | CASSVATELNYGYTF
15 | - | - | TRBJ2-7 | TRBV14 | TGTGCCAGCAGCCGATCACCTGCAGGGTTCTACGAGCAGTACTTC | CASSRSPAGFYEQYF
13 | - | - | TRBJ2-6 | TRBV7-7 | TGTGCTAGTACGGACTCTGGGGCCAACGTCCTGACTTTC | CASTDSGANVLTF
12 | - | - | TRBJ2-5 | TRBV6-5 | TGTGCCAGCAGTCCGGGGTCAAGGACCCAGTACTTC | CASSPGSRTQYF
17 | TRBD1 | - | TRBJ1-2 | TRBV2 | TGTGCCAGCAGCCTGGGGGTAGGGGGCGCGACTAACTATGGCTACACCTTC | CASSLGVGGATNYGYTF
14 | - | - | TRBJ2-3 | TRBV5-1 | TGCGCCAGCAGCTTGGGGGGTAATTACGATACGCAGTATTTT | CASSLGGNYDTQYF
17 | - | - | TRBJ1-5 | TRBV21-1 | TGTGCCAGCAGCAAAGCCCGGGCGGAAGATAGCAATCAGCCCCAGCATTTT | CASSKARAEDSNQPQHF
19 | TRBD2 | - | TRBJ2-6 | TRBV19 | TGTGCCAGTAGTCCCCTGGGACTAGCGGGGTTCTCTGGGGCCAACGTCCTGACTTTC | CASSPLGLAGFSGANVLTF
13 | - | few | TRBJ1-5 | TRBV19 | TGTGCCAGTAATGGCAGGGATAATCAGCCCCAGCATTTT | CASNGRDNQPQHF
15 | - | - | TRBJ1-5 | TRBV19 | TGTGCCAGTAGTACCGGGACAAGTGGGGGTCAGCCCCAGCATTTT | CASSTGTSGGQPQHF
13 | TRBD1 | - | TRBJ2-5 | TRBV30 | TGTGCCTGGAATAAGGGGGCCGAGGAGGCCCAGTACTTC | CAWNKGAEEAQYF
15 | TRBD1 | - | TRBJ2-2 | TRBV5-4 | TGTGCCAGCAGCTCACCGACAGGGGGCGGCGGGGAGCTGTTTTTT | CASSSPTGGGGELFF
13 | - | - | TRBJ2-5 | TRBV6-5 | TGTGCCAGCAGTTACTCGATGGCGTGGACCCAGTACTTC | CASSYSMAWTQYF
14 | - | - | TRBJ2-4 | TRBV2 | TGTGCCAGCAGTGTTGTGGGGGTTGTCAACATTCAGTACTTC | CASSVVGVVNIQYF
13 | - | - | TRBJ1-5 | TRBV28 | TGTGCCAGCAGTTTATGGAGCAATCAGCCCCAGCATTTT | CASSLWSNQPQHF
13 | - | - | TRBJ1-2 | TRBV6-1 | TGTGCCAGCAGAAGGGACGGGGCCCAGGGCTACACCTTC | CASRRDGAQGYTF
13 | TRBD2 | few | TRBJ2-3 | TRBV29-1 | TGCAGCGTTATGGCGGGAGGGTTTGATACGCAGTATTTT | CSVMAGGFDTQYF
14 | - | - | TRBJ2-7 | TRBV18 | TGTGCCAGCTCACCACAGGGGGGAAGGTACGAGCAGTACTTC | CASSPQGGRYEQYF
15 | - | - | TRBJ2-1 | TRBV7-2 | TGTGCCAGCAGGCTAACGGTTGCAGACTACAATGAGCAGTTCTTC | CASRLTVADYNEQFF
11 | - | - | TRBJ2-1 | TRBV10-3 | TGTGCCACACGACAAGAGAATGAGCAGTTCTTC | CATRQENEQFF
15 | TRBD1 | few | TRBJ2-5 | TRBV9 | TGTGCCAGCAGCTCCAGGACAGGTGGCCAAGAGACCCAGTACTTC | CASSSRTGGQETQYF
15 | TRBD1 | - | TRBJ1-4 | TRBV18 | TGTGCCAGCTCACCGAGACAGGGGAGGGATGAAAAACTGTTTTTT | CASSPRQGRDEKLFF
16 | TRBD1 | - | TRBJ1-2 | TRBV7-2 | TGTGCCAGCAGCCCCCGATGGACAGGGGGTAACTATGGCTACACCTTC | CASSPRWTGGNYGYTF
17 | - | - | TRBJ2-2 | TRBV27 | TGTGCCAGCAGCCCCGGGGTCAGGTTGGGGCGAACCGGGGAGCTGTTTTTT | CASSPGVRLGRTGELFF
13 | - | once | TRBJ1-5 | TRBV6-1 | TGTGCCAGCAGACTGGACCTAAATCAGCCCCAGCATTTT | CASRLDLNQPQHF
15 | TRBD1 | - | TRBJ1-6 | TRBV18 | TGTGCCAGCTCACCCGCGACAGGGTTCTATTCACCCCTCCACTTT | CASSPATGFYSPLHF
13 | - | once | TRBJ1-3 | TRBV6-1 | TGTGCCAGCAGTGGGGCTTATAGGAACACCATATATTTT | CASSGAYRNTIYF
16 | - | - | TRBJ2-1 | TRBV27 | TGTGCCAGCAGTTTCTTGGGGGGACACTACTACAATGAGCAGTTCTTC | CASSFLGGHYYNEQFF